The source of this T cell receptor beta chain is a study of shared clonotypes between healthy human individuals. Data came from immunoSEQ multiplex PCR; TCRdb stores just in-frame clones and leaves some out. The sample lists 2,500,000 or so clones; 85% to 95% were seen once. The CDR3 covers 15 residues. Trimming stripped 2 bases from V and 3 bases from J, with 13 bases between. The V gene's germline CDR1 is MGHRA and CDR2 YSYEKL. Regarding the study as a whole: In having few donors, the study represented limited genetic and exposure-history diversity.

For this clone: Its antigen is unidentified.

The chain has TRBV4-1 and TRBJ2-5; the D call may be TRBD1 or TRBD2 (5 bases each). The sequenced sample consisted of naive CD4+ T cells from PBMCs. As for subset: CD45RA+ positively selected. The receptor was derived from a man between 18 and 35 years old in good health. Some clones in this sample may be carry-over from other donors' samples. As DNA, the CDR3 is TGCGCCAGCAGCCAATATATCCGGGACGAAGAGACCCAGTACTTC. Translation gives CASSQYIRDEETQYF.